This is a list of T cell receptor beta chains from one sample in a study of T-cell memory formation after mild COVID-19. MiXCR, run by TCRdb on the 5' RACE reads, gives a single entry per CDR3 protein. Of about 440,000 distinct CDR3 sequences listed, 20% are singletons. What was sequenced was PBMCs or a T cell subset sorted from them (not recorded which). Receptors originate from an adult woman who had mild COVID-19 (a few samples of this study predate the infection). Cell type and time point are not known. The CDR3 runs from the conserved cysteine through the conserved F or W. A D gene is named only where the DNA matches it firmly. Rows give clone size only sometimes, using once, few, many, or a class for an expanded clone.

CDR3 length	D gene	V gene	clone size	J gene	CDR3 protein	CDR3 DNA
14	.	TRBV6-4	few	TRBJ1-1	CASSDPEENTEAFF	TGTGCCAGCAGTGACCCAGAGGAGAACACTGAAGCTTTCTTT
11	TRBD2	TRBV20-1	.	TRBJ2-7	CSAPGGYEQYF	TGCAGTGCCCCGGGAGGCTACGAGCAGTACTTC
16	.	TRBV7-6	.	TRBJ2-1	CASSLGWGRTYNEQFF	TGTGCCAGCAGCTTAGGGTGGGGTAGGACCTACAATGAGCAGTTCTTC
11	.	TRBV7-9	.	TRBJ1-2	CASSVQGGYTF	TGTGCCAGCAGCGTACAGGGAGGCTACACCTTC
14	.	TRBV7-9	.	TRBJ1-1	CASSLNEVGTEAFF	TGTGCCAGCAGCTTAAACGAGGTGGGCACTGAAGCTTTCTTT
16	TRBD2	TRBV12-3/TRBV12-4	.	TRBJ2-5	CASSSLASWSQETQYF	TGTGCCAGCAGTTCACTAGCGAGTTGGAGTCAAGAGACCCAGTACTTC
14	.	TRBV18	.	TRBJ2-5	CASSPGQTIETQYF	TGTGCCAGCTCACCGGGGCAGACAATAGAGACCCAGTACTTC
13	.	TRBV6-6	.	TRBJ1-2	CASTLSGQAGPNF	TGTGCCAGCACTCTCTCTGGGCAGGCGGGGCCGAACTTC
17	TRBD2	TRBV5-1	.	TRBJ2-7	CASSLHPSGEPAYEQYF	TGCGCCAGCAGCTTGCATCCTAGCGGGGAGCCGGCCTACGAGCAGTACTTC
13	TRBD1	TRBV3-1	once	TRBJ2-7	CASSPGQADEQYF	TGTGCCAGCAGCCCGGGACAGGCGGACGAGCAGTACTTC
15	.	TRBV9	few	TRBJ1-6	CASSVEGGANSPLHF	TGTGCCAGCAGCGTAGAAGGGGGGGCGAATTCACCCCTCCACTTT
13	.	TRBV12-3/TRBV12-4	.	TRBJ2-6	CASSGIGANVLTF	TGTGCCAGCAGTGGAATTGGGGCCAACGTCCTGACTTTC
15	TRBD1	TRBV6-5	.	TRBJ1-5	CASSYRRAGGQPQHF	TGTGCCAGCAGTTATCGTCGGGCAGGGGGTCAGCCCCAGCATTTT
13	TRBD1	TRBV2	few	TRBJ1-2	CASSEDRGQGYTF	TGTGCCAGCAGTGAGGACAGGGGGCAAGGCTACACCTTC
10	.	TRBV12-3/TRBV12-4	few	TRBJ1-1	CASSLGGAFF	TGTGCCAGCAGTTTAGGGGGAGCTTTCTTT
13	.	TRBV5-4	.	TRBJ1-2	CASSDSLNYGYTF	TGTGCTAGTTCGGACAGTCTAAACTATGGCTACACCTTC
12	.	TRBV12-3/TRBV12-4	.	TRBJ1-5	CASSSSGQPQHF	TGTGCCAGCAGCTCGAGTGGTCAGCCCCAGCATTTT
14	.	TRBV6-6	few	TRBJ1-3	CASSTSFSGNTIYF	TGTGCCAGCAGCACCAGTTTCTCTGGAAACACCATATATTTT
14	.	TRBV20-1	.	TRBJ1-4	CSAEGRTTNEKLFF	TGCAGTGCCGAAGGAAGAACAACTAATGAAAAACTGTTTTTT
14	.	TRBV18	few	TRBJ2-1	CASSPVTRIHEQFF	TGTGCCAGCTCACCCGTAACTAGAATCCATGAGCAGTTCTTC
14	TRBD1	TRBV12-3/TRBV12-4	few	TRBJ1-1	CASRLDRGGSEAFF	TGTGCCAGCAGACTGGACAGGGGAGGGTCTGAAGCTTTCTTT
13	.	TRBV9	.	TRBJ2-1	CASSVLADNEQFF	TGTGCCAGCAGCGTATTAGCGGACAATGAGCAGTTCTTC